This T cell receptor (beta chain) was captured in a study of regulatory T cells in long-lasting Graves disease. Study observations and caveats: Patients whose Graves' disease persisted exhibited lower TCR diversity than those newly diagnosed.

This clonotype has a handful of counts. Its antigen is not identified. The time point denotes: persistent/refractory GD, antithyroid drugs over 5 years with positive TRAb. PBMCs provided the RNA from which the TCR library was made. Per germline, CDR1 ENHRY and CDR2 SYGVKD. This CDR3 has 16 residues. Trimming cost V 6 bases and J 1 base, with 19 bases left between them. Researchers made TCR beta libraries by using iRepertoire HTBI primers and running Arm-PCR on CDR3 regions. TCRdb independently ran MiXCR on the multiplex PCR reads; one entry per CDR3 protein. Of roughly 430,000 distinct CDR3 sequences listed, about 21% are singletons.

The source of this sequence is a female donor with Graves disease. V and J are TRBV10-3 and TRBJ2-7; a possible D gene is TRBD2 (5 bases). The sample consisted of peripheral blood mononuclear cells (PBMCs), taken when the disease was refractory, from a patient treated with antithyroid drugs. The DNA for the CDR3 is TGTGCCATCAGCCGACCACCCGGACGGACTTCCTACGAGCAGTACTTC. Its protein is CAISRPPGRTSYEQYF.